The present TCR beta chain was sequenced within a study of blood T cell repertoires in COVID-19. Study-wide background: Acute and convalescent COVID-19 specimens originated in the United States, Italy and Spain. Nucleic acid was either cDNA or gDNA, and it came from T cells, B-cell-depleted T cells, or PBMCs.

The germline CDR1 and CDR2 sequences are SQVTM and ANQGSEA. Trimming at V came to 5 bases and at J to 0 bases, leaving 7 bases not matched to a gene. This CDR3 contains 14 residues. Authors' data handling: From reference gene primer amplification, estimates of nucleated cell counts were derived. Measured with immunoSEQ multiplex PCR; TCRdb has only the in-frame clones, and not every one. V, J and clone size are taken as reported in that table, and D and trimming were inferred from the DNA itself. Among more than 50,000 clones listed, 74% were seen once. Sequencing was carried out using peripheral blood. The sequence came from a woman over 75 with acute or convalescent COVID-19. The chain links TRBV29-1 to TRBJ2-7; 7 bases are shared with TRBD2. Here the CDR3 reads CSVQVTGGSYEQYF. The DNA of the CDR3 is TGCAGCGTTCAGGTTACGGGGGGCTCCTACGAGCAGTACTTC.